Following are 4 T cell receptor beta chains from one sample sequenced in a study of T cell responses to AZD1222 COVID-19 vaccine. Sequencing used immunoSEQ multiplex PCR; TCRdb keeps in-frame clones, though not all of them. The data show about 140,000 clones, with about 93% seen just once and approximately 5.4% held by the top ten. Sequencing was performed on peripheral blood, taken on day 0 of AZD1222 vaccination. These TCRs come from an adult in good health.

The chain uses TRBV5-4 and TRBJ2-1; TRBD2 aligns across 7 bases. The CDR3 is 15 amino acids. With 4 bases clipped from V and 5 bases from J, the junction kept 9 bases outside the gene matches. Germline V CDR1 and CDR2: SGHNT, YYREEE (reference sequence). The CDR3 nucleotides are TGTGCCAGCAGCCCAAGGGGAGGGGATGACAATGAGCAGTTCTTC. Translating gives CASSPRGGDDNEQFF.

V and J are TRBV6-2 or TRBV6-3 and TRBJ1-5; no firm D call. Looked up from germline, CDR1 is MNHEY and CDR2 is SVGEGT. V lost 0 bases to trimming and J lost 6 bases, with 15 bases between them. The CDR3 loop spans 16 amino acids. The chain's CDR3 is CASSYSISRTFQPQHF. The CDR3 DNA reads TGTGCCAGCAGTTACTCTATTTCTAGGACGTTTCAGCCCCAGCATTTT.

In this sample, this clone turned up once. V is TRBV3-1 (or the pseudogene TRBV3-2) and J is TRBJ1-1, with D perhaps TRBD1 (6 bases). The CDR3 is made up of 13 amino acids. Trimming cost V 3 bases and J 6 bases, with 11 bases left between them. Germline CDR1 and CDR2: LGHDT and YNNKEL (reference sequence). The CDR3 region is CASSQVNRAEAFF. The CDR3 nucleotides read TGTGCCAGCAGCCAGGTTAACAGGGCTGAAGCTTTCTTT.

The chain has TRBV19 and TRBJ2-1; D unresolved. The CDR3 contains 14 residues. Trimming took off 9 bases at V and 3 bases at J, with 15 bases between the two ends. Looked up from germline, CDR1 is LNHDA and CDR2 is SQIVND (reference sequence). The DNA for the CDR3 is TGTGCCAGCACCCCGGATCGGGTCTACAATGAGCAGTTCTTC. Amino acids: CASTPDRVYNEQFF.